This is a list of T cell receptor beta chains from one sample in a study of CD4+ T cells in melanoma. The data were produced by immunoSEQ multiplex PCR, yet TCRdb's version contains in-frame clones alone and is incomplete. The sample includes about 14,000 clones, roughly two thirds of them seen just once. The sample comprised cells from a culture (not recorded whether cultured in vitro). The source is a human donor with melanoma. The conserved cysteine and the conserved F or W are not part of the CDR3 here. Each record gives: V gene, J gene, CDR3 length, CDR3 protein.

TRBV5-5	TRBJ1-5	12	ASSFGQGNQPQH
TRBV7-8	TRBJ2-7	14	ASSLLFRDRRYEQY
TRBV5-1	TRBJ1-6	13	ASSFTRTGNSPLH
TRBV29-1	TRBJ1-4	11	SVGWDQGEKLF
TRBV7-8	TRBJ1-4	12	ASSTTDRGLKLF
TRBV28	TRBJ1-1	16	ASTHGRGRVRLNTEAF
TRBV19	TRBJ2-6	15	ASSIQGFPSGANVLT
TRBV5-1	TRBJ2-1	13	ASSHRGLSYNEQF
TRBV6-6	TRBJ1-5	12	ASSSGGRHQPQH
TRBV30	TRBJ1-5	14	AWSLPLGQGGQPQH
TRBV11-3	TRBJ2-2	11	ASSLVGSGELF
TRBV7-3	TRBJ2-3	15	ASSRTSGGKSTDTQY
TRBV9	TRBJ1-5	11	ASSVDWVQPQH
TRBV7-2	TRBJ2-7	12	ASSLEISAYEQY
TRBV5-5	TRBJ1-6	14	ASSLLGASYNSPLH
TRBV28	TRBJ2-1	15	ASNEGGTSGGYNEQF
TRBV11-2	TRBJ1-5	11	ASSQGLDQPQH
TRBV7-9	TRBJ2-2	14	ASSTGAGFFTGELF
TRBV27	TRBJ2-5	13	ASSAARLGTETQY
TRBV15	TRBJ2-7	12	ATSQRRSSYEQY
TRBV7-2	TRBJ2-1	12	ASSGTGRISEQF
TRBV4-1	TRBJ1-1	12	ASSLSDRFTEAF
TRBV12-2	TRBJ2-1	16	ASRFSGFLYEYYNEQF
TRBV2	TRBJ2-3	11	ASSFHLRDTQY
TRBV18	TRBJ2-1	11	ASSPGLGAGQF
TRBV9	TRBJ2-7	13	ASSVQAGGSYEQY
TRBV9	TRBJ2-5	13	ASSVSLLLQETQY
TRBV4-2	TRBJ1-1	14	ASSRDREGSRTEAF
TRBV28	TRBJ2-5	13	ASSSSGTAQETQY
TRBV10-2	TRBJ2-1	15	ASLGLAGDLFYNEQF
TRBV2	TRBJ1-1	14	ASSETETGGVTEAF
TRBV2	TRBJ2-7	11	ASVAGTSYEQY
TRBV11-2	TRBJ2-1	13	ASSSSGEGGHEQF
TRBV5-5	TRBJ2-1	13	ASSLVPTSYNEQF
TRBV6-1	TRBJ2-1	10	ASTFSTREQF
TRBV2	TRBJ2-7	13	ASRPGAGLAYEQY
TRBV11-2	TRBJ2-1	15	ASSFGASRFVDNEQF